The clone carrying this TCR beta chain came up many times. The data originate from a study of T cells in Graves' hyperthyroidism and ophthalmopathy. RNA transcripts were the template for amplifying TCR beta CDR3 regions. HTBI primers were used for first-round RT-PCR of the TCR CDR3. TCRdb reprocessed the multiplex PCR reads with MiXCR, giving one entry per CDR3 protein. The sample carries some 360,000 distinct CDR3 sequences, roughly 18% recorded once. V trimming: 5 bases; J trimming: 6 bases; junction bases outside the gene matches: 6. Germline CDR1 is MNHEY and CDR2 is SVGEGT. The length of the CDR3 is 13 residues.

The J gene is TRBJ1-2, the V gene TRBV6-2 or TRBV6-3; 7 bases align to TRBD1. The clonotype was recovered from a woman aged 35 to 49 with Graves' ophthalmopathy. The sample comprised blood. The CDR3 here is CASSATGSDGYTF. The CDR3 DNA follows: TGTGCCAGCAGTGCGACAGGGTCGGATGGCTACACCTTC.